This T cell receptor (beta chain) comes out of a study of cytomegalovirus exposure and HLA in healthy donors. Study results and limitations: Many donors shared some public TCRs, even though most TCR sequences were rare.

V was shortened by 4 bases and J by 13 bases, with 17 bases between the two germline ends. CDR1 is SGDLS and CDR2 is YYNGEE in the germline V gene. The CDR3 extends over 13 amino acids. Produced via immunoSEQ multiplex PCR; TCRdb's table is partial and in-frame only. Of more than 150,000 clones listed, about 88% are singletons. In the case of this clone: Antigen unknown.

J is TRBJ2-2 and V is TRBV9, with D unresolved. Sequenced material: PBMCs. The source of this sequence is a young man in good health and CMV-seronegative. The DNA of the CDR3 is TGTGCCAGCAGCCCCGGGTTCCTCCATTCGCTGTTTTTT. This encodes CASSPGFLHSLFF.